What follows are 23 T cell receptor beta chains derived from one specimen sequenced in a study of shared clonotypes between healthy human individuals. Naive CD8 populations comprised CD45RO-negative cells positively selected for CCR7, excluding terminally differentiated effector memory CD45RA+ cells. The table came from immunoSEQ multiplex PCR; TCRdb's copy has only in-frame clones and leaves some out. In the table there are around 1.9 million clones, around 93% of which are singletons. The sequenced sample consisted of naive CD8+ T cells from PBMCs. Receptors originate from a man younger than 35 in good health. Some clones in this sample may be carry-over from other donors' samples.

The rearrangement uses TRBV27 and TRBJ2-1; D possibly corresponds to TRBD2 (5 bases). The CDR3 runs 13 residues. In germline, CDR1 is MNHEY, CDR2 SMNVEV (reference sequence). Deletions cut 5 bases from V and 2 bases from J, with 7 bases between. The CDR3 sequence is CASSTSTYNEQFF. The CDR3 nucleotides are TGTGCCAGCAGTACTAGTACCTACAATGAGCAGTTCTTC.

This chain uses TRBV10-3 with TRBJ1-4, with D unresolved. The germline V gene encodes CDR1 ENHRY and CDR2 SYGVKD. V lost 2 bases, J lost 0 bases, and 4 bases lay in between. This CDR3 contains 14 residues. The CDR3 loop reads CAISEETTNEKLFF. DNA for the CDR3: TGTGCCATCAGTGAGGAAACAACTAATGAAAAACTGTTTTTT.

The J gene is TRBJ2-2, the V gene TRBV30; D uncertain. Germline CDR1 and CDR2: GTSNPN and SVGIG (reference sequence). The CDR3 runs to 14 residues. V was shortened by 1 base and J by 4 bases, with 10 bases between the two germline ends. The CDR3 DNA follows: TGTGCCTGGAGTGGATTCGTAAGCACCGGGGAGCTGTTTTTT. Translating gives CAWSGFVSTGELFF.

V gene TRBV21-1 combines with J gene TRBJ2-7; the D call of TRBD2 is as the table states it, not checked on the DNA. TRBV21-1 is shown as a pseudogene. CDR3 length equals 16 residues. As DNA, the CDR3 is TGTGCCAGCAGCAAAGTAAGCACTAGCGGGGACTACGAGCAGTACTTC. Protein sequence: CASSKVSTSGDYEQYF.

The J gene is TRBJ2-7, the V gene TRBV27, with 11 positions matching TRBD1. The V gene's germline CDR1 is MNHEY and CDR2 SMNVEV (reference sequence). This CDR3 comprises 17 residues. V lost 6 bases, J lost 2 bases, and 12 bases stayed unmatched. In nucleotides, the CDR3 is TGTGCCAGCAGCCGGATCCCGGGACAGGGGGACCCCTACGAGCAGTACTTC. This translates into CASSRIPGQGDPYEQYF.

As regards this clone: Other DNA sequences in this specimen translate into the identical CDR3. The chain is built from TRBV7-9 and TRBJ2-3; D not resolved. Trimming removed 6 bases at V and 0 bases at J, with 4 bases between. This CDR3 region has 12 residues. Looked up from germline, CDR1 is SEHNR and CDR2 is FQNEAQ (reference sequence). CDR3 in amino acids: CASRPSTDTQYF. The CDR3 bases are TGTGCCAGCAGACCGAGCACAGATACGCAGTATTTT.

Notes on this clone: Other DNA sequences from this sample encode an identical CDR3 as well. The CDR3, as DNA: TGTGCCAGCAGTCCGGGCCGTTACGAGCAGTACTTC. It yields the protein CASSPGRYEQYF. The chain carries TRBV28 and TRBJ2-7; no firm D call. The germline V gene has CDR1 MDHEN and CDR2 SYDVKM. This CDR3 spans 12 amino acids. V gave up 5 bases and J gave up 4 bases, with 9 bases separating them.

J is TRBJ2-1 and V is TRBV5-5; TRBD2 matches at 9 bases. Germline V gives CDR1 SGHKS, CDR2 YYEKEE (reference sequence). This CDR3 comprises 16 residues. The trim removed 0 bases at V and 5 bases at J, leaving 6 bases unmatched. DNA for the CDR3: TGTGCCAGCAGCTTGGGTCGGCTAGCGGGAAACAATGAGCAGTTCTTC. This sequence encodes CASSLGRLAGNNEQFF.

This sequence joins TRBV5-1 and TRBJ2-7, with D unclear. This CDR3 comprises 14 residues. Between the trimmed V and J ends, which lost 0 bases and 5 bases, there was a span of 12 bases. CDR1 is SGHRS and CDR2 is YFSETQ in the germline V gene. The CDR3 loop reads CASSLDVYQNEQYF. The DNA of the CDR3 is TGCGCCAGCAGCTTGGACGTCTACCAAAACGAGCAGTACTTC. Full variable domain (missing parts from reference TRBV5-1 and TRBJ2-7): KAGVTQTPRYLIKTRGQQVTLSCSPISGHRSVSWYQQTPGQGLQFLFEYFSETQRNKGNFPGRFSGRQFSNSRSEMNVSTLELGDSALYLCASSLDVYQNEQYFGPGTRLTVT.

This chain uses TRBV27 with TRBJ2-3; possibly TRBD2 for D (5 bases). The CDR3 is 13 residues long. Germline V lookup: CDR1 MNHEY, CDR2 SMNVEV (reference sequence). V was trimmed by 8 bases and J by 11 bases, leaving 20 bases between them. The CDR3 coding sequence is TGTGCCAGCGGATCGTTACTAGACGTGGGGCAGTATTTT. Translating gives CASGSLLDVGQYF.

V and J are TRBV29-1 and TRBJ1-2; 8 bases agree with TRBD1. J gave up 0 bases and V 5 bases, and 8 bases lay outside the gene matches. Per the germline V gene, CDR1 is SQVTM and CDR2 is ANQGSEA. CDR3 length: 15 amino acids. The CDR3 DNA is TGCAGCGTTAGGGGGAAGACAGGGGCTAACTATGGCTACACCTTC. This codes for CSVRGKTGANYGYTF.

The J gene is TRBJ2-1, the V gene TRBV5-1; unclear D gene. CDR3 size: 14 residues. Per germline, CDR1 SGHRS and CDR2 YFSETQ. The V end was cut by 6 bases, the J end by 4 bases, with 14 bases between. The CDR3 DNA reads TGCGCCAGCACCGGACCCCCAGCGTACAATGAGCAGTTCTTC. The encoded protein is CASTGPPAYNEQFF. The full variable domain, with the rest looked up from reference TRBV5-1 and TRBJ2-1, is KAGVTQTPRYLIKTRGQQVTLSCSPISGHRSVSWYQQTPGQGLQFLFEYFSETQRNKGNFPGRFSGRQFSNSRSEMNVSTLELGDSALYLCASTGPPAYNEQFFGPGTRLTVL.

The CDR3 DNA sequence: TGCAGCGTCGTTCCCGGGACAGTCTACAATGAGCAGTTCTTC. It translates to CSVVPGTVYNEQFF. The chain employs TRBV29-1 and TRBJ2-1; 7 bases are a match to TRBD1. Germline assignment: CDR1 SQVTM and CDR2 ANQGSEA. The ends lost 6 bases at V and 3 bases at J; junction bases unmatched: 8. The CDR3 loop spans 14 amino acids.

The CDR3 DNA follows: TGTGCCAGCAGGAGGTTCAGGGGCCAGCCGAACACTGAAGCTTTCTTT. Protein product: CASRRFRGQPNTEAFF. This rearrangement joins TRBV27 to TRBJ1-1; a weak D match, TRBD1 (6 bases). The CDR3 sequence is 16 residues long. CDR1 and CDR2 from the germline V gene are MNHEY and SMNVEV (reference sequence). Trimming left V 6 bases short and J 1 base short, with 18 bases between.

V gene TRBV6-1 combines with J gene TRBJ1-2; 7 bases agree with TRBD1. The trim removed 7 bases at V and 3 bases at J, leaving 11 bases unmatched. CDR1 and CDR2 (germline): MNHNS, SASEGT. The CDR3 extends over 15 amino acids. The CDR3 DNA reads TGTGCCAGCACTATCCGACAGGGTTGGGACTATGGCTACACCTTC. It codes for CASTIRQGWDYGYTF.

The V gene is TRBV7-9, the J gene TRBJ2-2; D not certain. The CDR3 is made up of 13 amino acids. CDR1 is SEHNR, CDR2 FQNEAQ, per germline (reference sequence). The V and J ends lost 1 base and 5 bases respectively, with 5 bases between them. CDR3 amino acids: CASSLGKTGELFF. CDR3 bases: TGTGCCAGCAGCTTAGGGAAAACCGGGGAGCTGTTTTTT.

The chain employs TRBV5-6 and TRBJ1-5, with D possibly TRBD1 on 6 matching bases. V was shortened by 0 bases and J by 8 bases, with 12 bases between the two germline ends. The CDR3 sequence is 14 residues long. Germline values: CDR1 SGHDT, CDR2 YYEEEE. CDR3 in amino acids: CASSLGGAGKPQHF. CDR3 nucleotides: TGTGCCAGCAGCTTGGGGGGGGCCGGGAAGCCCCAGCATTTT. Full variable domain (outside the CDR3, taken from reference TRBV5-6 and TRBJ1-5): DAGVTQSPTHLIKTRGQQVTLRCSPKSGHDTVSWYQQALGQGPQFIFQYYEEEERQRGNFPDRFSGHQFPNYSSELNVNALLLGDSALYLCASSLGGAGKPQHFGDGTRLSIL.

The V call is TRBV5-1, the J call TRBJ2-1; D tentatively reads TRBD1 or TRBD2 (5 bases each). V shed 1 base and J shed 4 bases, with 12 bases lying between them. Germline V gene lookup returns CDR1 SGHRS and CDR2 YFSETQ. CDR3 size: 15 residues. DNA of the CDR3: TGCGCCAGCAGCTTGTGGGACGGGAATTACAATGAGCAGTTCTTC. Translating gives CASSLWDGNYNEQFF.

This clone was detected once. The V and J genes are TRBV27 and TRBJ2-1; 8 nucleotides line up with TRBD2. V was pared by 5 bases and J by 2 bases, with 8 bases of the junction left unmatched. The CDR3 totals 16 residues. Per germline, CDR1 MNHEY and CDR2 SMNVEV (reference sequence). CDR3 sequence: CASSPQTGGPYNEQFF. CDR3 nucleotide sequence: TGTGCCAGCAGTCCGCAAACGGGAGGGCCCTACAATGAGCAGTTCTTC.

The V and J genes are TRBV7-9 and TRBJ2-2, with D perhaps matching TRBD2 (6 bases). CDR3 length: 16 amino acids. Germline lookup yields CDR1 SEHNR and CDR2 FQNEAQ (reference sequence). Trimming took 3 bases from V and 4 from J, leaving 15 bases between them. As DNA, the CDR3 is TGTGCCAGCAGCTTGAGGAGGGGCCAGGGCACCGGGGAGCTGTTTTTT. This codes for CASSLRRGQGTGELFF.

The gene calls are TRBV11-3 and TRBJ1-1, with D perhaps TRBD1 (5 bases). Trimming left V 4 bases short and J 8 bases short, with 14 bases between. CDR3 length equals 13 residues. In germline, CDR1 is SGHNT, CDR2 YENEEA. The CDR3: CASSSTDNGEAFF. In DNA, the CDR3 is TGTGCCAGCAGCTCGACAGACAATGGAGAAGCTTTCTTT.

The genes are TRBV28 and TRBJ2-1; possibly TRBD1 for D (6 bases). The germline V gene encodes CDR1 MDHEN and CDR2 SYDVKM. The V gene lost 3 bases and the J gene lost 10 bases, with 16 bases spanning the gap. The length of the CDR3 is 14 residues. CDR3 nucleotides: TGTGCCAGCAGTTTGACAGGATGGGGTGCGGAGCAGTTCTTC. Its translation: CASSLTGWGAEQFF.

The rearrangement uses TRBV12-2 and TRBJ2-7; TRBD2, the D gene given by the table, was not confirmed from the DNA. TRBV12-2 is listed as a pseudogene. The CDR3 covers 15 residues. CDR3 amino acids: CASPLFSGPEREQYF. CDR3 nucleotides: TGTGCAAGTCCCCTCTTTAGCGGGCCTGAGAGGGAGCAGTACTTC.